These T cell receptor beta chains were read from a single sample in a study of cytomegalovirus exposure and HLA in healthy donors. Measured with immunoSEQ multiplex PCR; TCRdb has only the in-frame clones, and not every one. This table holds 200,000 to 250,000 clones, more than 75% found once. The source material was PBMCs. The receptor set was obtained from a woman in her 40s in good health and CMV-seronegative. The CDR3 runs from the conserved cysteine through the conserved F or W. The D gene is left open where the match is weak. A row's size may be missing; if present it is once, few, many or a size class.

D: TRBD2
V: TRBV7-9
size: few
J: TRBJ2-4
CDR3: CSSSLGVTSGPAKNIQYF
DNA: TGTTCCAGCAGCTTAGGGGTGACTAGCGGGCCAGCCAAAAACATTCAGTACTTC

D: TRBD2
V: TRBV7-3
size: .
J: TRBJ2-2
CDR3: CASSTGLSDGELFF
DNA: TGTGCCAGCAGCACGGGACTATCCGACGGGGAGCTGTTTTTT

D: .
V: TRBV10-2
size: .
J: TRBJ2-2
CDR3: CASRLGTGELFF
DNA: TGCGCCAGCAGACTTGGCACCGGGGAGCTGTTTTTT

D: TRBD2
V: TRBV5-1
size: .
J: TRBJ2-3
CDR3: CASSYTSGASTDTQYF
DNA: TGCGCCAGCAGCTACACTAGCGGGGCTAGCACAGATACGCAGTATTTT

D: .
V: TRBV9
size: .
J: TRBJ2-5
CDR3: CASTSTDRYQETQYF
DNA: TGTGCCAGCACCTCTACCGACAGGTACCAAGAGACCCAGTACTTC

D: .
V: TRBV27
size: .
J: TRBJ2-7
CDR3: CASSLGKSYEQYF
DNA: TGTGCCAGCAGTTTAGGCAAATCCTACGAGCAGTACTTC

D: TRBD2
V: TRBV7-9
size: .
J: TRBJ2-7
CDR3: CASSLDFGTTYF
DNA: TGTGCCAGCAGCTTAGACTTTGGGACTACATACTTC

D: .
V: TRBV7-8
size: once
J: TRBJ2-1
CDR3: CASSGGRNEQFF
DNA: TGTGCCAGCAGCGGGGGGAGGAATGAGCAGTTCTTC

D: .
V: TRBV6-5
size: .
J: TRBJ1-5
CDR3: CASSRAWSNQPQHF
DNA: TGTGCCAGCAGCCGCGCCTGGAGCAATCAGCCCCAGCATTTT

D: TRBD1
V: TRBV5-5
size: .
J: TRBJ2-7
CDR3: CASSHRDRSYEQYF
DNA: TGTGCCAGCAGCCATCGGGACAGGTCCTACGAGCAGTACTTC

D: TRBD2
V: TRBV28
size: .
J: TRBJ2-7
CDR3: CASSGPRTSGRRGYEQYF
DNA: TGTGCCAGCAGTGGCCCACGGACTAGCGGACGAAGGGGCTACGAGCAGTACTTC

D: TRBD1
V: TRBV7-2
size: .
J: TRBJ1-2
CDR3: CASSRRKTTGHGYTF
DNA: TGTGCCAGCAGCCGGCGAAAAACGACAGGGCATGGCTACACCTTC

D: .
V: TRBV7-3
size: .
J: TRBJ2-1
CDR3: CASSPKGHYNEQFF
DNA: TGTGCCAGCAGCCCAAAAGGACATTACAATGAGCAGTTCTTC

D: .
V: TRBV7-8
size: .
J: TRBJ1-5
CDR3: CASSLGGVVNQPQHF
DNA: TGTGCCAGCAGCTTAGGGGGGGTCGTCAATCAGCCCCAGCATTTT

D: .
V: TRBV21-1
size: few
J: TRBJ2-1
CDR3: CAICPGLAGQNEQFF
DNA: TGTGCCATCTGCCCGGGACTAGCGGGACAGAATGAGCAGTTCTTC

D: .
V: TRBV7-9
size: .
J: TRBJ1-2
CDR3: CASSSTTEEDGYTF
DNA: TGTGCCAGCAGCTCTACAACAGAGGAGGATGGCTACACCTTC

D: .
V: TRBV7-2
size: .
J: TRBJ1-2
CDR3: CASSFITGSRSIYGYTF
DNA: TGTGCCAGCAGCTTTATAACAGGAAGTCGAAGTATCTATGGCTACACCTTC

D: .
V: TRBV9
size: .
J: TRBJ2-2
CDR3: CASSVVPTGNTGELFF
DNA: TGTGCCAGCAGCGTGGTTCCGACAGGGAACACCGGGGAGCTGTTTTTT

D: .
V: TRBV19
size: .
J: TRBJ1-4
CDR3: CASSIGGLEKLFF
DNA: TGTGCCAGTAGTATCGGTGGTCTTGAAAAACTGTTTTTT

D: .
V: TRBV29-1
size: .
J: TRBJ2-5
CDR3: CSGFRNRETQYF
DNA: TGCAGCGGGTTCAGGAACAGAGAGACCCAGTACTTC

D: TRBD1
V: TRBV25-1
size: .
J: TRBJ1-2
CDR3: CASSWTGGDHGYTF
DNA: TGTGCCAGCAGCTGGACAGGGGGGGATCATGGCTACACCTTC

D: .
V: TRBV29-1
size: .
J: TRBJ2-7
CDR3: CSVEGGQLTTYEQYF
DNA: TGCAGCGTTGAAGGAGGTCAACTAACCACCTACGAGCAGTACTTC

D: TRBD1
V: TRBV19
size: .
J: TRBJ1-2
CDR3: CASAIGTGNYGYTF
DNA: TGTGCCAGCGCCATCGGGACAGGAAACTATGGCTATACCTTC

D: .
V: TRBV9
size: .
J: TRBJ2-3
CDR3: CASSSTGRGDTQYF
DNA: TGTGCCAGCAGTAGTACAGGGAGAGGAGATACGCAGTATTTT

D: TRBD1
V: TRBV30
size: .
J: TRBJ1-1
CDR3: CATDRGHALSYEAFF
DNA: TGTGCTACCGACAGGGGGCATGCTTTGTCCTATGAAGCTTTCTTT

D: TRBD1
V: TRBV9
size: .
J: TRBJ1-3
CDR3: CASSGRTGETSGPIYF
DNA: TGTGCCAGCAGCGGGAGGACAGGGGAAACCTCGGGACCCATATATTTT

D: .
V: TRBV19
size: .
J: TRBJ1-1
CDR3: CASSTWTVGTEAFF
DNA: TGTGCCAGTAGTACCTGGACAGTTGGCACTGAAGCTTTCTTT

D: TRBD1
V: TRBV2
size: .
J: TRBJ1-5
CDR3: CASSLRQGSNQPQHF
DNA: TGTGCCAGCAGCCTTAGACAGGGGAGCAATCAGCCCCAGCATTTT

D: .
V: TRBV19
size: .
J: TRBJ2-3
CDR3: CASSGMGATNTDTQYF
DNA: TGTGCCAGTAGTGGGATGGGGGCCACTAACACAGATACGCAGTATTTT

D: .
V: TRBV5-5
size: .
J: TRBJ2-7
CDR3: CASSPWQGSEQYF
DNA: TGTGCCAGCAGCCCCTGGCAGGGAAGTGAGCAGTACTTC

D: .
V: TRBV7-9
size: .
J: TRBJ1-4
CDR3: CASSLDGGRAEKLFF
DNA: TGTGCCAGCAGCTTAGACGGGGGTCGGGCTGAAAAACTGTTTTTT

D: .
V: TRBV6-8
size: .
J: TRBJ1-2
CDR3: CASSRDRPSYGYTF
DNA: TGTGCCAGCAGCCGCGACAGGCCATCCTATGGCTACACCTTC

D: .
V: TRBV4-1
size: .
J: TRBJ1-5
CDR3: CASSQDPNQPQHF
DNA: TGCGCCAGCAGCCAAGATCCAAATCAGCCCCAGCATTTT

D: .
V: TRBV13
size: .
J: TRBJ2-5
CDR3: CASSPRDYQETQYF
DNA: TGTGCCAGCAGCCCAAGGGACTACCAAGAGACCCAGTACTTC

D: .
V: TRBV30
size: .
J: TRBJ1-1
CDR3: CAWSEDPGTEAFF
DNA: TGTGCCTGGAGCGAAGACCCAGGGACTGAAGCTTTCTTT

D: TRBD2
V: TRBV4-2
size: .
J: TRBJ2-7
CDR3: CASSQVGLAGGPREQYF
DNA: TGTGCCAGCAGCCAGGTTGGACTAGCGGGAGGGCCACGGGAGCAGTACTTC

D: .
V: TRBV11-2
size: .
J: TRBJ2-5
CDR3: CASSLKYGEGETQYF
DNA: TGTGCCAGCAGCTTAAAGTACGGGGAAGGAGAGACCCAGTACTTC

D: TRBD1
V: TRBV4-1
size: .
J: TRBJ2-1
CDR3: CASSHLTGLGYNEQFF
DNA: TGCGCCAGCAGCCACCTGACAGGGTTGGGATACAATGAGCAGTTCTTC

D: .
V: TRBV6-1
size: once
J: TRBJ1-4
CDR3: CASRDGLTRGEKLFF
DNA: TGTGCCAGCAGGGACGGACTGACCCGAGGAGAAAAACTGTTTTTT

D: TRBD1
V: TRBV7-9
size: .
J: TRBJ1-1
CDR3: CASSLTGGIASEAFF
DNA: TGTGCCAGCAGCTTGACAGGGGGGATAGCTTCTGAAGCTTTCTTT

D: .
V: TRBV27
size: medium-sized
J: TRBJ1-1
CDR3: CASSLVSHRNTEAFF
DNA: TGTGCCAGCAGTCTGGTAAGTCACAGGAACACTGAAGCTTTCTTT

D: .
V: TRBV29-1
size: .
J: TRBJ2-5
CDR3: CSVEVGTPPRYF
DNA: TGCAGCGTTGAAGTAGGGACACCACCACGGTACTTC

D: TRBD2
V: TRBV6-1
size: .
J: TRBJ2-3
CDR3: CASSEAVAGGGTDTQYF
DNA: TGTGCCAGCAGTGAAGCGGTAGCGGGAGGGGGGACAGATACGCAGTATTTT

D: TRBD1
V: TRBV11-2
size: once
J: TRBJ1-1
CDR3: CASSLVIARGAEAFF
DNA: TGTGCCAGCAGCTTAGTCATCGCCAGGGGGGCTGAAGCTTTCTTT

D: TRBD1
V: TRBV27
size: .
J: TRBJ1-5
CDR3: CASSLSTGVSNQPQHF
DNA: TGTGCCAGCAGTTTATCGACAGGGGTAAGCAATCAGCCCCAGCATTTT

D: .
V: TRBV29-1
size: .
J: TRBJ1-5
CDR3: CSVQTGLNQPQHF
DNA: TGCAGCGTTCAGACAGGCCTCAATCAGCCCCAGCATTTT

D: .
V: TRBV27
size: .
J: TRBJ1-3
CDR3: CASSPFLGNGNTIYF
DNA: TGTGCCAGCAGTCCATTTCTGGGCAATGGAAACACCATATATTTT

D: TRBD2
V: TRBV7-9
size: .
J: TRBJ2-7
CDR3: CASSSPRRTTSGSIYEQYF
DNA: TGTGCCAGCAGCTCCCCCCGGAGAACGACTAGCGGGAGCATATACGAGCAGTACTTC

D: .
V: TRBV1
size: .
J: TRBJ2-2
CDR3: CTSSQVAGSGELFF
DNA: TGCACCAGCAGCCAAGTTGCGGGGTCCGGGGAGCTGTTTTTT

D: TRBD1
V: TRBV29-1
size: .
J: TRBJ1-1
CDR3: CSGGPGGAETEAFF
DNA: TGCAGCGGGGGACCAGGGGGCGCGGAGACTGAAGCTTTCTTT

D: TRBD2
V: TRBV5-6
size: .
J: TRBJ2-7
CDR3: CASSLAAGDEQYF
DNA: TGTGCCAGCAGCTTGGCCGCGGGGGACGAGCAGTACTTC

D: TRBD2
V: TRBV9
size: .
J: TRBJ2-1
CDR3: CASGTSGNEQFF
DNA: TGTGCCAGCGGGACTAGCGGGAACGAGCAGTTCTTC

D: TRBD1
V: TRBV28
size: .
J: TRBJ2-7
CDR3: CASSLRSYAGDRGYEQYF
DNA: TGTGCCAGCAGTTTACGAAGTTATGCGGGGGACAGGGGCTACGAGCAGTACTTC

D: .
V: TRBV10-3
size: .
J: TRBJ1-5
CDR3: CATSTIGEARNQPQHF
DNA: TGTGCCACCTCCACCATAGGGGAGGCACGCAATCAGCCCCAGCATTTT

D: TRBD2
V: TRBV6-5
size: .
J: TRBJ2-1
CDR3: CASSNSGRRENEQFF
DNA: TGTGCCAGCAGTAATAGCGGGAGGCGGGAGAATGAGCAGTTCTTC

D: TRBD2
V: TRBV10-1
size: .
J: TRBJ2-3
CDR3: CASAPAGALYTQYF
DNA: TGCGCCAGCGCCCCGGCGGGAGCTTTATATACGCAGTATTTT